This TCR beta chain was captured in a study of CD8 T cells in Susac syndrome. As for the study in general: Clinically active disease was present in six of the sequenced Susac syndrome patients. About 8 of these patients were in remission. Patients with Susac syndrome were therapy-naive, treated with corticosteroids, or treated with intravenous immunoglobulin alone when blood was collected.

CDR3 length equals 14 residues. The V end was cut by 3 bases, the J end by 1 base, with 11 bases between. Germline loops: CDR1 DFQATT, CDR2 SNEGSKA (reference sequence). RNA in amounts of about 0.5 to 1 ug was reverse transcribed with random hexamers. The immunoSEQ assay covered 54 Vbeta and 13 Jbeta segments for CDR3. TCRdb analysed the immunoSEQ multiplex PCR reads with MiXCR anew, one entry per CDR3 protein. The top ten clones hold less than 0.95% of a sample with 84,000 or so distinct CDR3 sequences, 94% of them seen once. TEMRA cells were FACS-enriched, with CD8+ and CD4+ T cells isolated negatively.

Sequences were obtained from CD8+ T cells from PBMCs. The chain couples TRBV20-1 to TRBJ2-3, with D uncertain. The receptor was derived from a human donor with Susac syndrome. CDR3 sequence: CSARDQWGTDTQYF. The CDR3 DNA reads TGCAGTGCTAGGGACCAGTGGGGCACAGATACGCAGTATTTT.